Each of the 31 T cell receptor beta chains below was sequenced from the same sample in a study of vaccination effects on CD4 cells after COVID-19. Investigators separated out CD4+ T cells once approximately 10 days of culture had passed. Here immunoSEQ multiplex PCR was the method, and the copy in TCRdb shows in-frame clones only, minus some. The sample lists about 53,000 clones; roughly 80% were seen once. The antigens of these receptors remain unknown. Sequences were derived from CD4+ T cells from PBMCs cultured without peptide, sampled before COVID-19 vaccination. These receptors came from a human donor who received a COVID-19 vaccine.

J is TRBJ2-3 and V is TRBV2, with no clear D. Germline V gene data show CDR1 as SNHLY and CDR2 as FYNNEI. The CDR3 consists of 12 residues. Trimming pared 3 bases from V and 5 bases from J, leaving 6 bases between. In nucleotides, the CDR3 is TGTGCCAGCAGTGATTTGGGAGATACGCAGTATTTT. This sequence encodes CASSDLGDTQYF. The full variable domain, rest sourced from reference TRBV2 and TRBJ2-3, is EPEVTQTPSHQVTQMGQEVILRCVPISNHLYFYWYRQILGQKVEFLVSFYNNEISEKSEIFDDQFSVERPDGSNFTLKIRSTKLEDSAMYFCASSDLGDTQYFGPGTRLTVL.

This sequence joins TRBV19 and TRBJ1-1; D gene uncertain. Trimming removed 6 bases at V and 0 bases at J, with 11 bases between. The CDR3 totals 14 residues. CDR1 is LNHDA, CDR2 SQIVND, per germline (reference sequence). CDR3 DNA: TGTGCCAGTAGCCCGGAACCGATGAACACTGAAGCTTTCTTT. This encodes CASSPEPMNTEAFF.

Turning to this clone: At one end, the junction sequence differs from germline, possibly due to a read error. The genes are TRBV2 and TRBJ1-5, with 7 bases that match TRBD1. The length of the CDR3 is 14 residues. Germline V CDR1 and CDR2: SNHLY, FYNNEI. The CDR3 reads CAGSGTEGHQAQHF. The CDR3 coding sequence is TGTGCCGGATCCGGGACAGAGGGCCATCAGGCCCAGCATTTT.

This clone was detected a few times. This sequence joins TRBV7-9 and TRBJ2-3; 16 nucleotides align to TRBD2. The trim removed 5 bases at V and 6 bases at J, leaving 5 bases unmatched. The CDR3 runs to 16 residues. CDR1 is SEHNR, CDR2 FQNEAQ, per germline (reference sequence). CDR3 in DNA: TGTGCCAGCAGCAGGGGACTAGCGGGGGGGCCCGATACGCAGTATTTT. Protein sequence: CASSRGLAGGPDTQYF.

Here the CDR3 reads CASQMGRFGTDYGYTF. The CDR3 DNA is TGTGCCAGTCAAATGGGGAGGTTTGGGACTGACTATGGCTACACCTTC. The chain is built from TRBV19 and TRBJ1-2, with a tentative D call TRBD1 (5 bases). The ends were cut back, 8 bases at V and 3 bases at J, with 22 bases in the middle. The V gene's germline CDR1 is LNHDA and CDR2 SQIVND (reference sequence). The CDR3 is 16 residues long. The full variable domain, with the rest looked up from reference TRBV19 and TRBJ1-2, is DGGITQSPKYLFRKEGQNVTLSCEQNLNHDAMYWYRQDPGQGLRLIYYSQIVNDFQKGDIAEGYSVSREKKESFPLTVTSAQKNPTAFYLCASQMGRFGTDYGYTFGSGTRLTVV.

This chain links TRBV12-3 or TRBV12-4 with TRBJ1-5; tentative D call: TRBD1 (6 bases). The V and J ends lost 7 bases and 4 bases respectively, with 11 bases between them. The CDR3 is 13 amino acids. DNA of the CDR3: TGTGCCAGCACCCGACAGGCGAATCAGCCCCAGCATTTT. Protein product: CASTRQANQPQHF.

V gene TRBV6-2 or TRBV6-3 combines with J gene TRBJ1-1; D may be TRBD1 (5 bases). Germline CDR1 reads MNHEY; CDR2 reads SVGEGT. Trimming pared 4 bases from V and 3 bases from J, leaving 12 bases between. The CDR3 has 14 residues. CDR3 nucleotides: TGTGCCAGCAGTTTACAGGCAACCTACACTGAAGCTTTCTTT. This encodes CASSLQATYTEAFF.

The chain employs TRBV7-3 and TRBJ2-2, with D tentatively TRBD1 (6 bases). Germline lookup yields CDR1 SGHTA and CDR2 FQGTGA. V lost 4 bases and J 5 bases, leaving 8 bases between the germline ends. The CDR3 is made up of 13 amino acids. CDR3 in DNA: TGTGCCAGCAGCTCAGGGGTAACCGGGGAGCTGTTTTTT. It is translated as CASSSGVTGELFF.

The V call is TRBV29-1, the J call TRBJ1-1, with 8 bases aligning to TRBD1. The CDR3 is 15 amino acids. The germline gives CDR1 SQVTM, CDR2 ANQGSEA. V was clipped by 4 bases and J by 5 bases; unmatched bases: 12. DNA of the CDR3: TGCAGCGTTGGAGGGTTACAGGGGGTGTGGACTGAAGCTTTCTTT. This gives the protein CSVGGLQGVWTEAFF.

The gene calls are TRBV7-9 and TRBJ1-3; a possible D gene is TRBD1 (5 bases). Germline CDR1 and CDR2: SEHNR and FQNEAQ (reference sequence). Trimming took 3 bases from V and 0 from J, leaving 21 bases between them. The CDR3 is 19 residues long. The chain's CDR3 is CASSLGLGGPGSSGNTIYF. The CDR3 region has the DNA TGTGCCAGCAGCTTGGGGCTAGGAGGACCGGGGAGCTCTGGAAACACCATATATTTT.

The V and J genes are TRBV6-5 and TRBJ1-3, with unresolved D. Trimming left V 6 bases short and J 0 bases short, with 12 bases between. The CDR3 consists of 15 residues. Germline CDR1 and CDR2: MNHEY and SVGAGI. The DNA of the CDR3 is TGTGCCAGCAGATCTGGACGTTTCTCTGGAAACACCATATATTTT. This codes for CASRSGRFSGNTIYF.

This clone was counted a few times. Here the CDR3 reads CASSLLSILVGAFF. Written as DNA, the CDR3 is TGCGCCAGCAGCTTGTTGTCAATCCTGGTTGGGGCTTTCTTT. This sequence joins TRBV5-1 and TRBJ1-1; D is unresolved. CDR1 and CDR2 (germline): SGHRS, YFSETQ. The ends were cut back, 1 base at V and 11 bases at J, with 18 bases in the middle. CDR3 length: 14 residues. Full variable domain (rest looked up from reference TRBV5-1 and TRBJ1-1): KAGVTQTPRYLIKTRGQQVTLSCSPISGHRSVSWYQQTPGQGLQFLFEYFSETQRNKGNFPGRFSGRQFSNSRSEMNVSTLELGDSALYLCASSLLSILVGAFFGQGTRLTVV.

This rearrangement joins TRBV7-3 to TRBJ2-5; D may be TRBD1 or TRBD2 (6 bases each). Germline CDR1 and CDR2: SGHTA and FQGTGA. This CDR3 has 13 residues. V lost 5 bases and J 5 bases, leaving 12 bases between the germline ends. The CDR3 loop reads CASSAGQGETQYF. DNA of the CDR3: TGTGCCAGCAGCGCGGGGCAGGGGGAGACCCAGTACTTC.

This clone was observed a single time. The chain couples TRBV29-1 to TRBJ2-6, with 8 nucleotides matching TRBD1. The germline CDR1 and CDR2 sequences are SQVTM and ANQGSEA. This CDR3 has 16 amino acids. V lost 6 bases to trimming and J lost 2 bases; unmatched junction nucleotides: 9. CDR3 residues: CSVSWSGGAGANVLTF. CDR3 coding DNA: TGCAGCGTATCCTGGTCAGGGGGCGCTGGGGCCAACGTCCTGACTTTC.

This clone was counted only a few times. This chain joins TRBV13 and TRBJ2-3; no definite D call. The CDR3 is 16 residues long. Looked up from germline, CDR1 is PRHDT and CDR2 is FYEKMQ (reference sequence). Trimming removed 7 bases at V and 2 bases at J, with 19 bases between. This CDR3 reads CASNLPLTDHTDTQYF. In DNA form, the CDR3 reads TGTGCCAGCAACCTCCCCCTGACCGATCACACAGATACGCAGTATTTT.

The chain's CDR3 is CASSYRFQTTDTIYF. Here the CDR3 DNA reads TGTGCCAGCAGTTACAGGTTCCAGACTACGGACACCATATATTTT. V is TRBV6-5 and J is TRBJ1-3; no clear D gene. The CDR3 consists of 15 residues. The germline V gene has CDR1 MNHEY and CDR2 SVGAGI. Trimming took off 2 bases at V and 8 bases at J, with 16 bases between the two ends.

The genes are TRBV2 and TRBJ1-5, with a weak D call TRBD1 (6 bases). V lost 6 bases to trimming and J lost 4 bases, with 7 bases between them. The CDR3 contains 12 residues. The germline V gene has CDR1 SNHLY and CDR2 FYNNEI. The CDR3 is CASRDSNQPQHF. The CDR3 nucleotides are TGTGCCAGCAGGGACAGTAATCAGCCCCAGCATTTT.

The chain uses TRBV12-3 or TRBV12-4 and TRBJ1-2; D is undetermined. CDR3 size: 12 residues. Trimming removed 1 base from V and 4 bases from J, with 4 bases in between. The CDR3, as DNA: TGTGCCAGCAGTTTAGGCACCTATGGCTACACCTTC. Translating it yields CASSLGTYGYTF.

The V gene is TRBV2, the J gene TRBJ2-7; D not certain. V was trimmed by 7 bases and J by 6 bases, leaving 16 bases between them. Germline-derived CDR1 and CDR2 are SNHLY and FYNNEI. CDR3 size: 13 residues. As DNA, the CDR3 is TGTGCCAGCATGGTTCTTGAGGAAGGCGAGCAGTACGTC. It codes for CASMVLEEGEQYV.

The J gene is TRBJ1-5, the V gene TRBV5-8; the D gene is possibly TRBD1 (6 bases). This CDR3 is built from 13 residues. Germline V lookup: CDR1 SGHTS, CDR2 YDEGEE. V lost 4 bases and J lost 3, with 8 bases in between. DNA for the CDR3: TGTGCCAGCAGCCGGGGGCCCAATCAGCCCCAGCATTTT. As protein: CASSRGPNQPQHF.

The CDR3, as DNA: TGTGCCAGCAGCTTAATTCCAGGGGGGGCCGGCAATCAGCCCCAGCATTTT. It is translated as CASSLIPGGAGNQPQHF. The V gene is TRBV7-2, the J gene TRBJ1-5, with 7 bases matching TRBD1. The CDR3 runs 17 residues. With V trimmed by 2 bases and J by 2 bases, 9 bases remained unmatched. Germline values: CDR1 SGHTA, CDR2 FQGNSA.

The rearrangement uses TRBV28 and TRBJ2-5, with TRBD2 identical over 12 bases. Germline values: CDR1 MDHEN, CDR2 SYDVKM. The CDR3 has 16 residues. The junction had 9 bases not matched to a gene; V was cut back by 5 bases and J by 5 bases. CDR3 in amino acids: CASSPRLAGARETQYF. CDR3 DNA: TGTGCCAGCAGTCCAAGACTAGCGGGGGCCCGGGAGACCCAGTACTTC.

The V and J genes are TRBV2 and TRBJ2-1, with TRBD2 matching 11 bases. CDR3 length: 16 residues. CDR1 SNHLY and CDR2 FYNNEI come from the germline V gene. V lost 3 bases, J lost 1 base, and 2 bases stayed unmatched. Here the CDR3 DNA reads TGTGCCAGCAGTGATCTAGCGGGGGGATCCTACAATGAGCAGTTCTTC. It yields the protein CASSDLAGGSYNEQFF.

The chain is built from TRBV7-2 and TRBJ1-1; tentatively, D is TRBD1 (6 bases). V was trimmed by 5 bases and J by 4 bases, leaving 20 bases between them. The CDR3 runs to 16 residues. Per germline, CDR1 SGHTA and CDR2 FQGNSA. The CDR3 bases are TGTGCCAGCAGCGGCTCCCTGGGGGGCTCAGGCACTGAAGCTTTCTTT. Amino acids: CASSGSLGGSGTEAFF.

This chain links TRBV11-2 with TRBJ2-3; D not certain. Germline CDR1 and CDR2: SGHAT and FQNNGV. The CDR3 spans 17 residues. The V gene lost 4 bases and the J gene lost 8 bases, with 25 bases spanning the gap. The CDR3 loop is CASSSPWRTITDGTQYF. The DNA of the CDR3 is TGTGCCAGCAGCTCACCTTGGCGGACCATCACAGATGGTACGCAGTATTTT.

This clone was seen a handful of times. The chain carries TRBV7-8 and TRBJ2-7; a possible D gene is TRBD1 (6 bases). Germline CDR1 is SGHVS and CDR2 is FQNEAQ. This CDR3 is 13 amino acids long. The V gene lost 5 bases and the J gene lost 4 bases, with 12 bases spanning the gap. CDR3 residues: CASSQGPWYEQYV. As DNA, the CDR3 is TGTGCCAGCAGCCAGGGGCCCTGGTACGAGCAGTACGTC.

The rearrangement uses TRBV29-1 and TRBJ1-4; the match to TRBD1 covers 8 bases. Germline V lookup: CDR1 SQVTM, CDR2 ANQGSEA. V lost 4 bases and J lost 4; bases outside the gene matches: 5. The CDR3 has 14 residues. In DNA, the CDR3 is TGCAGCGTTGGCCAGGGGGCCGGTAATGAAAAACTGTTTTTT. Amino acids: CSVGQGAGNEKLFF.

The genes are TRBV18 and TRBJ1-6, with TRBD1 as a possible D gene (6 bases). The germline V and J ends were trimmed by 3 bases and 6 bases, with 15 bases remaining between them. The germline CDR1 and CDR2 sequences are KGHSH and LQKENI. The CDR3 length is 16 residues. The CDR3, as DNA: TGTGCCAGCTCACCCCTACCAGGGGCTTCTAATTCACCCCTCCACTTT. Its protein product is CASSPLPGASNSPLHF.

The chain is built from TRBV6-5 and TRBJ1-5; D gene unclear. Germline V gene sequence: CDR1 MNHEY, CDR2 SVGAGI. Trimming took off 6 bases at V and 2 bases at J, with 11 bases between the two ends. The CDR3 has 14 amino acids. The CDR3, as DNA: TGTGCCAGCAGCCCCGCCCCCGGCAATCAGCCCCAGCATTTT. It yields the protein CASSPAPGNQPQHF.

In DNA form, the CDR3 reads TGTGCCAGCAGTTCTTACGCATCAGATACGCAGTATTTT. Translated: CASSSYASDTQYF. The chain has TRBV6-6 and TRBJ2-3; D is undetermined. The CDR3 consists of 13 residues. The ends were cut back, 4 bases at V and 4 bases at J, with 9 bases in the middle. Germline-derived CDR1 and CDR2 are MNHNY and SVGAGI (reference sequence).

The chain joins TRBV21-1 to TRBJ1-1. TRBV21-1 is noted as a pseudogene. The CDR3 totals 14 residues. The CDR3 loop is CASSKGRENTEAFF. The CDR3 nucleotides read TGTGCCAGCAGCAAAGGAAGGGAGAACACTGAAGCTTTCTTT.